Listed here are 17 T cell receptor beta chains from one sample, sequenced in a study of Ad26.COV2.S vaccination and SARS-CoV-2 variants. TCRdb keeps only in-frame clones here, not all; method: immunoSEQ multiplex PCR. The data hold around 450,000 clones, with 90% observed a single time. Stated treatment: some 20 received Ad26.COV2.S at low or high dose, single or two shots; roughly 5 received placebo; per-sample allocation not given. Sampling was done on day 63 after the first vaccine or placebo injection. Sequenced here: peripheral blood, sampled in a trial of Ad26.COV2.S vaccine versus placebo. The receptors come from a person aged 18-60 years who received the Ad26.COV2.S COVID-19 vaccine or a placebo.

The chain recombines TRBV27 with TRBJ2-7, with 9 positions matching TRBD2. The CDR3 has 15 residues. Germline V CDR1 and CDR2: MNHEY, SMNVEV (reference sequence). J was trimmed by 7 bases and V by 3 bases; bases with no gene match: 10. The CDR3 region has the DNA TGTGCCAGCAGTTTGTCTCGCGGGAGGGCGAATGAGCAGTACTTC. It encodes CASSLSRGRANEQYF.

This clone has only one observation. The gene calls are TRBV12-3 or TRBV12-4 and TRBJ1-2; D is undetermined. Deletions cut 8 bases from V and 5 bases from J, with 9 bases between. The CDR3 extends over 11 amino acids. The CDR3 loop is CASGGSYGYTF. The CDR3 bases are TGTGCCAGCGGCGGGTCGTATGGCTACACCTTC.

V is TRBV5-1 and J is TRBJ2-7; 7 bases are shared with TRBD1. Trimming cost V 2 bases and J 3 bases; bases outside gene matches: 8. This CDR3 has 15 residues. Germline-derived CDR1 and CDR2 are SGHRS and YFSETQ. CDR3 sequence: CASSLTGASYYEQYF. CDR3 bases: TGCGCCAGCAGCTTAACAGGGGCCTCTTACTACGAGCAGTACTTC.

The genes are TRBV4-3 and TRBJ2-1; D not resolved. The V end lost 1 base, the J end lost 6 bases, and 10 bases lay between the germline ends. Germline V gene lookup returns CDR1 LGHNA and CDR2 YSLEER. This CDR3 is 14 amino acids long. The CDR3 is CASSQVPRINEQFF. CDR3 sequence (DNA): TGCGCCAGCAGCCAAGTGCCTAGAATCAATGAGCAGTTCTTC.

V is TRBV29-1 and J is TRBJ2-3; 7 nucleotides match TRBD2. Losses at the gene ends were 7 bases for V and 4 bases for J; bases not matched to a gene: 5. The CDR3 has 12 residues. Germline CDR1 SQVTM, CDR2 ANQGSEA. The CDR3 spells CSGGLESDTQYF. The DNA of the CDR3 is TGCAGCGGCGGACTAGAGTCAGATACGCAGTATTTT.

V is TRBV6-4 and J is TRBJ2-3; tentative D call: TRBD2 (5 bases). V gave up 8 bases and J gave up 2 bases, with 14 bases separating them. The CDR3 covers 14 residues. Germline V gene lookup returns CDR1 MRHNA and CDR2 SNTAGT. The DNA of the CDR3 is TGTGCCAGCTCCCAGAGCGGACTCACAGATACGCAGTATTTT. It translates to CASSQSGLTDTQYF.

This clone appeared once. For the CDR3, the DNA is TGCGCCAGCAGCTTAGAAGGGCTATCCTACGAGCAGTACTTC. Protein product: CASSLEGLSYEQYF. The V call is TRBV5-1, the J call TRBJ2-7; D is uncertain. Germline V gene lookup returns CDR1 SGHRS and CDR2 YFSETQ. The V and J ends lost 2 bases and 1 base respectively, with 10 bases between them. CDR3 length: 14 residues.

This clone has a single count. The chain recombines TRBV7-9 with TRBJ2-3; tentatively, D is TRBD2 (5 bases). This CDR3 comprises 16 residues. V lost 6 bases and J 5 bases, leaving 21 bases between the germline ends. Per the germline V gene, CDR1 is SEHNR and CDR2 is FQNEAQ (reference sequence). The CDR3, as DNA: TGTGCCAGCAGGGATGCCCGGACTGAAAAACTAGATACGCAGTATTTT. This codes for CASRDARTEKLDTQYF.

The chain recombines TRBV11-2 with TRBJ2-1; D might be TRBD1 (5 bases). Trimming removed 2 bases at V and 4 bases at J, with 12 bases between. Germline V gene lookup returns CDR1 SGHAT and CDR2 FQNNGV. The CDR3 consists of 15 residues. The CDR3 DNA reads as TGTGCCAGCAGCTTACAGGGTACCCTTTACAATGAGCAGTTCTTC. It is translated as CASSLQGTLYNEQFF.

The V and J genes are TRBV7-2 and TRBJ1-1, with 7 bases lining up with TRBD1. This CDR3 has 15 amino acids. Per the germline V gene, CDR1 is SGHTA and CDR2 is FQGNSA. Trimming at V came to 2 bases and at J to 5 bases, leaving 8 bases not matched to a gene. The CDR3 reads CASSLPQGGGTEAFF. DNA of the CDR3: TGTGCCAGCAGCTTACCGCAGGGGGGTGGTACTGAAGCTTTCTTT.

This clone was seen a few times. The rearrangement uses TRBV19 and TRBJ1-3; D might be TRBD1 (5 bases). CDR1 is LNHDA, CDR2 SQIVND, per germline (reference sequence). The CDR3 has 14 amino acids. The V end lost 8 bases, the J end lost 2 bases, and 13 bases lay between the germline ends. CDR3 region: CASSARGAGNTIYF. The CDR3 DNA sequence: TGTGCCAGTTCTGCTAGGGGCGCTGGAAACACCATATATTTT.

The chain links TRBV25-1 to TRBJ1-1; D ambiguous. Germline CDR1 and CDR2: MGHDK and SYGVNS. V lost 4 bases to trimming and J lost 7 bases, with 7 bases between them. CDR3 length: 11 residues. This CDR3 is CASSVYSEAFF. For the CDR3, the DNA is TGTGCCAGCAGTGTGTACAGTGAAGCTTTCTTT.

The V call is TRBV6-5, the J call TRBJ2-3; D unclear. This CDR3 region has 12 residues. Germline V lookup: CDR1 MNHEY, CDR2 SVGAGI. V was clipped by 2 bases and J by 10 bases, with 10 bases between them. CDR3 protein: CASSYTSGPQYF. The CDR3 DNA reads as TGTGCCAGCAGTTACACTTCTGGCCCGCAGTATTTT.

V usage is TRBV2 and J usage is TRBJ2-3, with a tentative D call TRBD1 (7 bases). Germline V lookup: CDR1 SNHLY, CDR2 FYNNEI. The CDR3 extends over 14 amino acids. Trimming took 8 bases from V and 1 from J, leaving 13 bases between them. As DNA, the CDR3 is TGTGCCAGCTCCGACAGGGAGGGCACAGATACGCAGTATTTT. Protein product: CASSDREGTDTQYF.

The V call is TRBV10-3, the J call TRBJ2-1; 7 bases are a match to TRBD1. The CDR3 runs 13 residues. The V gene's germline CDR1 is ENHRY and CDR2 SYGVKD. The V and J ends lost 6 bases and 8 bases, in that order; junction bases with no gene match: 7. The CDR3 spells CAIRVDRDYEQFF. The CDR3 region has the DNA TGTGCCATCAGGGTAGACAGGGATTATGAGCAGTTCTTC.

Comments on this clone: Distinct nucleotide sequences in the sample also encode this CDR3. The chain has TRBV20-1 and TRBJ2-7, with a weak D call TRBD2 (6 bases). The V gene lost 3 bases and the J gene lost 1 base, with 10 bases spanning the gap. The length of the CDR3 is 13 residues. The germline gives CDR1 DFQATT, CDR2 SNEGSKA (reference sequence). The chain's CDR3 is CSASSGRSYEQYF. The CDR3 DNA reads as TGCAGTGCTAGTTCGGGGAGGTCCTACGAGCAGTACTTC.

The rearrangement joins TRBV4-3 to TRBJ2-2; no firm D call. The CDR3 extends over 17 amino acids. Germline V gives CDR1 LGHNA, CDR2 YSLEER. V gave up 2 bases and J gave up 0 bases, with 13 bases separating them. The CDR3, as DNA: TGCGCCAGCAGCCAAATTCTAGACACCGCGAACACCGGGGAGCTGTTTTTT. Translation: CASSQILDTANTGELFF.